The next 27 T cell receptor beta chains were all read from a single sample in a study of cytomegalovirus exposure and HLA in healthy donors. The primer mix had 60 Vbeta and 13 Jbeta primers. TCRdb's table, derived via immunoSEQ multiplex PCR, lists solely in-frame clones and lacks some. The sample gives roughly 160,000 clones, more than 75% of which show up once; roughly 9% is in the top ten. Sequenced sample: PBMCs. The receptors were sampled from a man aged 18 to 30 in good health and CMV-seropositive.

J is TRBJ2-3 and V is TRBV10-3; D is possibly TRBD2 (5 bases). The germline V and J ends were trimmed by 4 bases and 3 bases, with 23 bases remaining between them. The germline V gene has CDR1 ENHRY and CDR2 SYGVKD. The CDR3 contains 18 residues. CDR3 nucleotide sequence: TGTGCCATCAGTGGATCGAGCACTAGTCGGGGTGGGACAGATACGCAGTATTTT. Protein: CAISGSSTSRGGTDTQYF.

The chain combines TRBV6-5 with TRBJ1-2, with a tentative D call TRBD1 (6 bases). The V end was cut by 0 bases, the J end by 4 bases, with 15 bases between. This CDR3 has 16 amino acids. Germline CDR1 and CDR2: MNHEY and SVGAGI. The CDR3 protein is CASSYSQGFRAYGYTF. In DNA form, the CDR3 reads TGTGCCAGCAGTTACTCGCAGGGGTTTCGGGCCTATGGCTACACCTTC.

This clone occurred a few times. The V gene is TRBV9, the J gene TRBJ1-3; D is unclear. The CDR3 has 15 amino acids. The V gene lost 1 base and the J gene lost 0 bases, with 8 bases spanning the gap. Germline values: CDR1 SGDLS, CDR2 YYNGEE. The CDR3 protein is CASSVLPDSGNTIYF. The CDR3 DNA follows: TGTGCCAGCAGCGTACTCCCAGACTCTGGAAACACCATATATTTT.

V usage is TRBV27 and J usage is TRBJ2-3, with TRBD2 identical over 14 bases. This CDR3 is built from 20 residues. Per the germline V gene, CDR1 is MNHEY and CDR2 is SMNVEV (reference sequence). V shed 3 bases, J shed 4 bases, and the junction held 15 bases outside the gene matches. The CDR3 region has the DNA TGTGCCAGCAGTTTCTCCTGGACTAGCGGGGGGCTCGACCCGGCAGATACGCAGTATTTT. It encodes CASSFSWTSGGLDPADTQYF.

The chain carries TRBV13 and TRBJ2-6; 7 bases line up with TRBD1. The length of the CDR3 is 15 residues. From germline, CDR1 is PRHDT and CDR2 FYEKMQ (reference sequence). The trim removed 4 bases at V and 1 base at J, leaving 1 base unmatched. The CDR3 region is CASSSQGSGANVLTF. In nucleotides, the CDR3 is TGTGCCAGCAGCTCACAGGGGTCTGGGGCCAACGTCCTGACTTTC.

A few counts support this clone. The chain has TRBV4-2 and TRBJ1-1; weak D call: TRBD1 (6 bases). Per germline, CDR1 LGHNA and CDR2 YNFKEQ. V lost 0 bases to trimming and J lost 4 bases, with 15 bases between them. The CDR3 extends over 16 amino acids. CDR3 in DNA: TGTGCCAGCAGCCAAGACCTCTCAACAGGGTTCACTGAAGCTTTCTTT. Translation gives CASSQDLSTGFTEAFF.

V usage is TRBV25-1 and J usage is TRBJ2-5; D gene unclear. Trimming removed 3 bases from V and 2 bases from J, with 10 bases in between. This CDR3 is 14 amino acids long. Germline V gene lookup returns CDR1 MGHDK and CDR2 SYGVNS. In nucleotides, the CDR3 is TGTGCCAGCAGTGATCGTCTAATGCAAGAGACCCAGTACTTC. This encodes CASSDRLMQETQYF.

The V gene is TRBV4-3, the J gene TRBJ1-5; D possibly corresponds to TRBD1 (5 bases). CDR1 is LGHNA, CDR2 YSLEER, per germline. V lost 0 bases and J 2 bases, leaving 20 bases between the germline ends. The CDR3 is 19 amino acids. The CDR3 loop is CASSQDLGGTSAGNQPQHF. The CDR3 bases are TGCGCCAGCAGCCAAGATCTGGGGGGGACTAGTGCGGGCAATCAGCCCCAGCATTTT.

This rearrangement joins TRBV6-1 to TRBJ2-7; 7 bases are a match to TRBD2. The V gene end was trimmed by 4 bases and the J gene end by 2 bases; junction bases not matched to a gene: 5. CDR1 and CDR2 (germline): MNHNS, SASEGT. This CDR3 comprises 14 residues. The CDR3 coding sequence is TGTGCCAGCAGTGGGGGCGGGAGTACCTACGAGCAGTACTTC. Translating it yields CASSGGGSTYEQYF.

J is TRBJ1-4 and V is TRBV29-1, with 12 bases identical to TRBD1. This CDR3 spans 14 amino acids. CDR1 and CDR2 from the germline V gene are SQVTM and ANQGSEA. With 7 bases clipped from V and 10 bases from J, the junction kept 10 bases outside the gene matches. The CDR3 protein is CSAGLGQGAGKLFF. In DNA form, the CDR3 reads TGCAGCGCTGGGTTGGGACAGGGGGCAGGAAAACTGTTTTTT.

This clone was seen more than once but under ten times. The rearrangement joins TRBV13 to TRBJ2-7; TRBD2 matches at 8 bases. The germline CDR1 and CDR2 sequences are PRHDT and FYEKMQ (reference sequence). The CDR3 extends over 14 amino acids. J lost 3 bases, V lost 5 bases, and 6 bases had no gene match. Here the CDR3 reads CASSTTGTSYEQYF. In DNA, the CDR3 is TGTGCCAGCAGCACGACCGGGACTAGCTACGAGCAGTACTTC.

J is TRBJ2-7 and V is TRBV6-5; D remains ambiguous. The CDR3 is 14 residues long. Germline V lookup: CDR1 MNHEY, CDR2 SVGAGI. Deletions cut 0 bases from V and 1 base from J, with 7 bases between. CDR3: CASSYSTESYEQYF. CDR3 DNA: TGTGCCAGCAGTTACTCAACAGAGTCCTACGAGCAGTACTTC.

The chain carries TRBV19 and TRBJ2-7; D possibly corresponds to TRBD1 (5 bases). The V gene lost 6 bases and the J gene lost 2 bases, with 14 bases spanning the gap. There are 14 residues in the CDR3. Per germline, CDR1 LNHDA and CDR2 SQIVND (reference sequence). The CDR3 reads CASSPDRGAYEQYF. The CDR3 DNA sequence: TGTGCCAGTAGCCCCGACAGAGGAGCCTACGAGCAGTACTTC.

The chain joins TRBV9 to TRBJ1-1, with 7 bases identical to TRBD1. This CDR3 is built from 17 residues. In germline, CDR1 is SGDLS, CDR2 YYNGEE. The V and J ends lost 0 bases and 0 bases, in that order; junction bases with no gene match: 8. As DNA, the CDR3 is TGTGCCAGCAGCGTAGGAGGACAGGCCCGAGTGAACACTGAAGCTTTCTTT. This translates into CASSVGGQARVNTEAFF.

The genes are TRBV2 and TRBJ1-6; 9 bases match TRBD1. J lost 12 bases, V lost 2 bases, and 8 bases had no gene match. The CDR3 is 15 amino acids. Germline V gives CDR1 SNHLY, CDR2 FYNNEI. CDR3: CASSERGTGKRPLHF. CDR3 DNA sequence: TGTGCCAGCAGTGAACGGGGGACAGGGAAGAGACCCCTCCACTTT. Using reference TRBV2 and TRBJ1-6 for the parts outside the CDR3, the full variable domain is EPEVTQTPSHQVTQMGQEVILRCVPISNHLYFYWYRQILGQKVEFLVSFYNNEISEKSEIFDDQFSVERPDGSNFTLKIRSTKLEDSAMYFCASSERGTGKRPLHFGNGTRLTVT.

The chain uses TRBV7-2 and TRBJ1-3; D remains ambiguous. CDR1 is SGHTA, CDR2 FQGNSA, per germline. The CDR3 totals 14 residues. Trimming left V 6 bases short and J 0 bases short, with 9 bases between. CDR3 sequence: CASRRLGSGNTIYF. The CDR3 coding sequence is TGTGCCAGCAGGCGACTGGGCTCTGGAAACACCATATATTTT.

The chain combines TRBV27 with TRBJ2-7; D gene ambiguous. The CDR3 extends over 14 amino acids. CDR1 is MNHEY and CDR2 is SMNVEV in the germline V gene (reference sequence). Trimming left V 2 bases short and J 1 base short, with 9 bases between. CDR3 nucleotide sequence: TGTGCCAGCAGTTTACCCGGTTTATCCTACGAGCAGTACTTC. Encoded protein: CASSLPGLSYEQYF.

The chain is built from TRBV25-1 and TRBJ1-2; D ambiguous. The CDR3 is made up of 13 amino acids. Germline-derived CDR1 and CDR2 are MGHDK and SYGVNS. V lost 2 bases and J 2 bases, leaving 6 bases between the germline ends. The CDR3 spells CASSEGLNYGYTF. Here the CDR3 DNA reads TGTGCCAGCAGTGAAGGGCTGAACTATGGCTACACCTTC.

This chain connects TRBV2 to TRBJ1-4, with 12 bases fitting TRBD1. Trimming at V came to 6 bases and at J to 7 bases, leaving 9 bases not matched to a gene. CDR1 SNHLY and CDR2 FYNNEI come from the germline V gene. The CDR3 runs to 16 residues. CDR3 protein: CASRRGTGGWREKLFF. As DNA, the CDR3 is TGTGCCAGCAGGAGGGGGACAGGGGGCTGGCGTGAAAAACTGTTTTTT.

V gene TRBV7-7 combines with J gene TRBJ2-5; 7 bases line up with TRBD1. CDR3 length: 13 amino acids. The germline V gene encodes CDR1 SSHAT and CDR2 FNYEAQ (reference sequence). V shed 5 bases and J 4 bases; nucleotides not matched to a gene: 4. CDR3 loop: CASSEGAGETQYF. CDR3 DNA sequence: TGTGCCAGCAGCGAGGGGGCCGGAGAGACCCAGTACTTC.

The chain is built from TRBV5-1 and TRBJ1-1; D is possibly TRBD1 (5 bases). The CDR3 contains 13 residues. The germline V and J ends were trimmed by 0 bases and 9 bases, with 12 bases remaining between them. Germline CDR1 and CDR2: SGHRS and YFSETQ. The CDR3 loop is CASSLEGQQKAFF. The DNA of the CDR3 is TGCGCCAGCAGCTTGGAGGGGCAGCAGAAAGCTTTCTTT.

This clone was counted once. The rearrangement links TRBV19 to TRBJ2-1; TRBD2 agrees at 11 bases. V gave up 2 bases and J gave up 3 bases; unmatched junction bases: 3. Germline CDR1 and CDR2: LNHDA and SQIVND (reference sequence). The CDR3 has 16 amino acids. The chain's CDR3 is CASSISSGRFYNEQFF. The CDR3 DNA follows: TGTGCCAGTAGTATATCTAGCGGGAGGTTCTACAATGAGCAGTTCTTC.

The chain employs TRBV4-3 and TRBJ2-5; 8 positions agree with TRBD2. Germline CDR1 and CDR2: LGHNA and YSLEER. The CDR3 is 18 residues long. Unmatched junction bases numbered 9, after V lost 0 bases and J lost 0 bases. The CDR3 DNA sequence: TGCGCCAGCAGCCAAGATATTTATGCGGGGGGCAACCAAGAGACCCAGTACTTC. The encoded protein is CASSQDIYAGGNQETQYF.

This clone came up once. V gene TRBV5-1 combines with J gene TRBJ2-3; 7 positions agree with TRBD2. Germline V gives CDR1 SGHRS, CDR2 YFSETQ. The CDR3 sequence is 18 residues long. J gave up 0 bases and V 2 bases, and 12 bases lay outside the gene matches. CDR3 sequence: CASSFSGQFTRSTDTQYF. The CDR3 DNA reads TGCGCCAGCAGCTTTAGCGGGCAGTTCACCCGAAGCACAGATACGCAGTATTTT.

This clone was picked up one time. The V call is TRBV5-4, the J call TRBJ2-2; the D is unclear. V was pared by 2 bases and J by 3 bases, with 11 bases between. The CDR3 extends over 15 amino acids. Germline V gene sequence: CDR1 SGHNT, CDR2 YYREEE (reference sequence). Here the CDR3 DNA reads TGTGCCAGCAGCTTCAGTTCGTCTCACACCGGGGAGCTGTTTTTT. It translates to CASSFSSSHTGELFF.

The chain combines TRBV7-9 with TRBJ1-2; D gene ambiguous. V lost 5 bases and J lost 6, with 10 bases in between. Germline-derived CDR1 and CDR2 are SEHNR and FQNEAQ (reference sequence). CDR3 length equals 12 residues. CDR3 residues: CASSRSEHGYTF. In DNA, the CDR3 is TGTGCCAGCAGCCGATCCGAGCATGGCTACACCTTC.

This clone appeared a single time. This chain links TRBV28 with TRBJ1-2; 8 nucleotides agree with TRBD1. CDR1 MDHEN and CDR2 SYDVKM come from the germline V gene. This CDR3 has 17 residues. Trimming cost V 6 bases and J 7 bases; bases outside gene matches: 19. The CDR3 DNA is TGTGCCAGCAGGCTACCCCTCGAAGGACAGGGCAAGGGTGGCTACACCTTC. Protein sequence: CASRLPLEGQGKGGYTF.